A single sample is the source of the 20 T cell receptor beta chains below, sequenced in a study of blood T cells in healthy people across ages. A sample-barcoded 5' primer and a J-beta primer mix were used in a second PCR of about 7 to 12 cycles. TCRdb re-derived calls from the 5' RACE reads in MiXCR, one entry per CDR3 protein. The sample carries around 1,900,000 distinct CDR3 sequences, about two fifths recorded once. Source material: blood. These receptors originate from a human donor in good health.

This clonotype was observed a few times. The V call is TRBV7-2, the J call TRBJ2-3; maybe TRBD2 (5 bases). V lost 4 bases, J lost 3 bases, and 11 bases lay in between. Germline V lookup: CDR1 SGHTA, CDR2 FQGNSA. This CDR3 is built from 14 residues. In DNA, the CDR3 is TGTGCCAGCAGCTCCAGTACTAGGACAGATACGCAGTATTTT. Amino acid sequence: CASSSSTRTDTQYF. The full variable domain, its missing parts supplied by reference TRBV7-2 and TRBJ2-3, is GAGVSQSPSNKVTEKGKDVELRCDPISGHTALYWYRQSLGQGLEFLIYFQGNSAPDKSGLPSDRFSAERTGGSVSTLTIQRTQQEDSAVYLCASSSSTRTDTQYFGPGTRLTVL.

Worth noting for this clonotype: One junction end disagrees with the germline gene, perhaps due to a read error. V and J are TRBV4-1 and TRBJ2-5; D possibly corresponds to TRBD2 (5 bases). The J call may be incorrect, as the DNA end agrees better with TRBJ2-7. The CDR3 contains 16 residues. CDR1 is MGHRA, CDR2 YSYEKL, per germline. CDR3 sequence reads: CAGSLIPGLSAYEQYF. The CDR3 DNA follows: TGCGCCGGCAGCCTGATCCCAGGACTCTCTGCCTACGAGCAGTACTTC.

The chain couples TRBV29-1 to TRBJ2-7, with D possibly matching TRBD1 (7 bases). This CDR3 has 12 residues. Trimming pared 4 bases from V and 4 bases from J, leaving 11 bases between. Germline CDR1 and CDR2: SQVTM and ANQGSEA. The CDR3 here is CSVGSGGYEQYF. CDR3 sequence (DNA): TGCAGCGTTGGGTCAGGGGGGTACGAGCAGTACTTC.

The CDR3 spells CASSIQGRNQPQHF. The CDR3 DNA follows: TGTGCCAGCAGTATACAGGGTAGGAATCAGCCCCAGCATTTT. The chain combines TRBV6-6 with TRBJ1-5; D possibly corresponds to TRBD1 (6 bases). The CDR3 has 14 amino acids. Germline assignment: CDR1 MNHNY and CDR2 SVGAGI (reference sequence). Trimming removed 5 bases at V and 4 bases at J, with 12 bases between.

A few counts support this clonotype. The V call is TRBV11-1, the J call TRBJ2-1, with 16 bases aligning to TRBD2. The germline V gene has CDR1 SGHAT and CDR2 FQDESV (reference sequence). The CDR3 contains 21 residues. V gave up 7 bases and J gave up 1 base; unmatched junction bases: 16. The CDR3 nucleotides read TGTGCCAGCACCTTTGAGATCGGGACTAGCGGGGGGGCCTCGTCCTACAATGAGCAGTTCTTC. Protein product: CASTFEIGTSGGASSYNEQFF. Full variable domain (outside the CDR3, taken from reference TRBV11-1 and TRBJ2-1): EAEVAQSPRYKITEKSQAVAFWCDPISGHATLYWYRQILGQGPELLVQFQDESVVDDSQLPKDRFSAERLKGVDSTLKIQPAELGDSAMYLCASTFEIGTSGGASSYNEQFFGPGTRLTVL.

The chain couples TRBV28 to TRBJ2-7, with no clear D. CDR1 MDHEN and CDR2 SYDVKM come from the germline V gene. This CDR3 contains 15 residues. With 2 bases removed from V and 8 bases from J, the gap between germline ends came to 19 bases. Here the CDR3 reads CASSLGSRRFDKQYF. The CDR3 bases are TGTGCCAGCAGTTTAGGGTCGCGGCGGTTCGACAAGCAGTACTTC. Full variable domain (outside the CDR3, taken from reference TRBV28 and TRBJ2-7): DVKVTQSSRYLVKRTGEKVFLECVQDMDHENMFWYRQDPGLGLRLIYFSYDVKMKEKGDIPEGYSVSREKKERFSLILESASTNQTSMYLCASSLGSRRFDKQYFGPGTRLTVT.

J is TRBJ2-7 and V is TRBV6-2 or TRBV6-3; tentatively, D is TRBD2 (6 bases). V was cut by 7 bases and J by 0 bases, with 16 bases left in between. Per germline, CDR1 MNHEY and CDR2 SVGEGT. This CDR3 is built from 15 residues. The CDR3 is CASKTRDFSSYEQYF. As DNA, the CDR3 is TGTGCCAGCAAAACCCGGGACTTTAGCTCCTACGAGCAGTACTTC.

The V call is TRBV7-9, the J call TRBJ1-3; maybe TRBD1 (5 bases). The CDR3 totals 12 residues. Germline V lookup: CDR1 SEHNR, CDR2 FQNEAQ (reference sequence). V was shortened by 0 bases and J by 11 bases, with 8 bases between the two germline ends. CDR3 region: CASSLASGPIYF. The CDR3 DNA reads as TGTGCCAGCAGCTTAGCCTCAGGGCCCATATATTTT.

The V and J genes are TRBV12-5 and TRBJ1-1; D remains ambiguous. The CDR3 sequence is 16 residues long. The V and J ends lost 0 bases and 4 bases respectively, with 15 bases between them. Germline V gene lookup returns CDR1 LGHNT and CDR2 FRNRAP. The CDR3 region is CASGLVGPRAPTEAFF. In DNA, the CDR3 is TGTGCTAGTGGTTTGGTAGGCCCTCGGGCGCCCACTGAAGCTTTCTTT.

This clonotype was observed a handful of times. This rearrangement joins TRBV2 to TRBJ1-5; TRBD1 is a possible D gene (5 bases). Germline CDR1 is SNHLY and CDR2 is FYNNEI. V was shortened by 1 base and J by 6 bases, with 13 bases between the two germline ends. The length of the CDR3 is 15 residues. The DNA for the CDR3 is TGTGCCAGCAGTGAAGGCCAGGGAAGAGGTCAGCCCCAGCATTTT. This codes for CASSEGQGRGQPQHF.

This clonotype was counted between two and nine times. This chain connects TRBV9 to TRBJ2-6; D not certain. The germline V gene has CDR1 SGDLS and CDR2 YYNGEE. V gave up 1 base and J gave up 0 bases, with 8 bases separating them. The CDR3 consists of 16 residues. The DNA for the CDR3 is TGTGCCAGCAGCGTATCGCAGAGCTCTGGGGCCAACGTCCTGACTTTC. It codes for CASSVSQSSGANVLTF.

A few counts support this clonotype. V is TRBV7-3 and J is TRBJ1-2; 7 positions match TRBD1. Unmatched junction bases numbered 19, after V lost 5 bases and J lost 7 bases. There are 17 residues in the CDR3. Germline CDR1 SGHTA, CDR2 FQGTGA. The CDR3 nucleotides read TGTGCCAGCAGCCCCAGCCCTGGACAGGCCGCGGGGGGTGGCTACACCTTC. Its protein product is CASSPSPGQAAGGGYTF.

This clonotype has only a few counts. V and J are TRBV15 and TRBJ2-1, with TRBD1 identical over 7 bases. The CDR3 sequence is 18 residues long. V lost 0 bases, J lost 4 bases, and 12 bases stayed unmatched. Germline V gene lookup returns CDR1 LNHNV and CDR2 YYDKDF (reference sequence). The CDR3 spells CATSRDVVSDRSYNEQFF. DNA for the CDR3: TGTGCCACCAGCAGAGATGTCGTGTCGGACAGGTCATACAATGAGCAGTTCTTC. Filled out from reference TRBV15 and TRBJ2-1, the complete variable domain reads DAMVIQNPRYQVTQFGKPVTLSCSQTLNHNVMYWYQQKSSQAPKLLFHYYDKDFNNEADTPDNFQSRRPNTSFCFLDIRSPGLGDTAMYLCATSRDVVSDRSYNEQFFGPGTRLTVL.

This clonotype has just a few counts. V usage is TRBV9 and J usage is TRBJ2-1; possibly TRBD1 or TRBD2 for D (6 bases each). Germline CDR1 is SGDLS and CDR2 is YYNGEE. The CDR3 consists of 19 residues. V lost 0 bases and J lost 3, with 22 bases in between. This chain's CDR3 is CASSVATSLNRVDYNEQFF. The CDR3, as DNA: TGTGCCAGCAGCGTAGCCACTAGCCTTAACAGGGTAGACTACAATGAGCAGTTCTTC.

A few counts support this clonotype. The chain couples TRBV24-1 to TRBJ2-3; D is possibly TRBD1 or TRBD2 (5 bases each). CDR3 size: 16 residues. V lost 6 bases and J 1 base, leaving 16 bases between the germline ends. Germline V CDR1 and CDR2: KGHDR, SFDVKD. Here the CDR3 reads CATSSPGSSGTDTQYF. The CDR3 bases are TGTGCCACCAGTTCACCAGGGAGTTCTGGCACAGATACGCAGTATTTT.

In DNA, the CDR3 is TGCGCCAGCAGCCAAGCCACCGTCTATGGCTACACCTTC. Translated, it gives CASSQATVYGYTF. The chain carries TRBV4-1 and TRBJ1-2; D gene unclear. The CDR3 extends over 13 amino acids. From germline, CDR1 is MGHRA and CDR2 YSYEKL. Trimming took off 1 base at V and 4 bases at J, with 7 bases between the two ends.

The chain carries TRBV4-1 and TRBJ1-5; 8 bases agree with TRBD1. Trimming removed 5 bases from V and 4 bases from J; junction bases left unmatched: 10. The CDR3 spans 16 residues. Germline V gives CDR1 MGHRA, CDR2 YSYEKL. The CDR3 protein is CASSMMGTGVNQPQHF. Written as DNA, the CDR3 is TGCGCCAGCAGCATGATGGGGACAGGCGTAAATCAGCCCCAGCATTTT.

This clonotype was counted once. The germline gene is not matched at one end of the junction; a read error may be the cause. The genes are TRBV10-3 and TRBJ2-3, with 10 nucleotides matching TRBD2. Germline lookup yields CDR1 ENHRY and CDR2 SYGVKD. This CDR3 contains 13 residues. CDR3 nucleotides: TGTACCATCAACCTAGCGGGGGCAGATACGCAGTATTTT. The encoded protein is CTINLAGADTQYF.

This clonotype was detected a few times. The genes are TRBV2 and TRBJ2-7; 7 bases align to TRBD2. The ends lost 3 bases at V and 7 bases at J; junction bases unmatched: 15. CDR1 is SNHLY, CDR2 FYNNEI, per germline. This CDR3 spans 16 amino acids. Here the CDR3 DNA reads TGTGCCAGCAGTGAGTCTTTCGATAAGCGGGGCGGGGAGCAGTACTTC. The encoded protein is CASSESFDKRGGEQYF.

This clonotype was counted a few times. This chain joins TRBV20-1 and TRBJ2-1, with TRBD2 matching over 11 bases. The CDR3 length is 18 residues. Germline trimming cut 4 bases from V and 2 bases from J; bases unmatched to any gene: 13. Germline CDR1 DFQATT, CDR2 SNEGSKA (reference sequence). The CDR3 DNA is TGCAGTGCTAACCTAGCGGGGGGCCCCTACGGAGCCTACAATGAGCAGTTCTTC. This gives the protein CSANLAGGPYGAYNEQFF.